This T cell receptor (beta chain) was recovered during a study of shared clonotypes between healthy human individuals. Study details: Each donor's CD8 memory used one plate, CD8 naive two, each CD4 subset three.

Source study methods: Filtering was not the same, since immunoSEQ gave junction-only sequences without quality scores. Sequenced by immunoSEQ multiplex PCR; TCRdb stores in-frame clones only, minus some. V and J calls and clone size follow that table, whereas D and trimming were derived from the DNA. The sample carries about 680,000 clones, 92% recorded once. CD45RO-negative CD8 cells positively selected for CCR7 made up the naive population, which excluded terminally differentiated effector memory CD45RA+ cells. The sequence was obtained from a man younger than 40 in good health. The source material was naive CD8+ T cells sorted from blood.

The CDR3, as DNA: TGTGCCAGCAGCTTAGTTGGTAGCCCACCTGACAATGAGCAGTTCTTC. Its protein is CASSLVGSPPDNEQFF. This chain uses TRBV7-9 with TRBJ2-1; D ambiguous. Germline CDR1 is SEHNR and CDR2 is FQNEAQ (reference sequence). V dropped 1 base and J dropped 5 bases, with 15 bases sitting between them. The CDR3 covers 16 residues.